This TCR beta chain appears in the sequencing data of a study of cytomegalovirus exposure and HLA in healthy donors. The CDR3 spans 13 residues. Germline CDR1 and CDR2: SGHNT and YENEEA. Trimming left V 5 bases short and J 6 bases short, with 12 bases between. In this sample, this clone turned up once. Its antigen is undetermined. Notes on the study in general: Clusters of TCRs from the first cohort tended to co-occur in the roughly 120 validation repertoires (as a later analysis found). The study found most TCR sequences rare, yet found some public TCRs in many donors.

Donors were drawn from the roughly 130-subject validation cohort, separate from the approximately 680-subject first cohort. This table comes from immunoSEQ multiplex PCR, and its TCRdb copy is limited to in-frame clones, with some not included. The table has more than 150,000 clones, 70% to 90% seen once. The clonotype was recovered from a man younger than 35 in good health and CMV-seronegative. The sample comprised PBMCs. The chain carries TRBV11-3 and TRBJ2-3; maybe TRBD1 (6 bases). The DNA of the CDR3 is TGTGCCAGCAGCCCGTACAGGGAGGATACGCAGTATTTT. Translating it yields CASSPYREDTQYF.